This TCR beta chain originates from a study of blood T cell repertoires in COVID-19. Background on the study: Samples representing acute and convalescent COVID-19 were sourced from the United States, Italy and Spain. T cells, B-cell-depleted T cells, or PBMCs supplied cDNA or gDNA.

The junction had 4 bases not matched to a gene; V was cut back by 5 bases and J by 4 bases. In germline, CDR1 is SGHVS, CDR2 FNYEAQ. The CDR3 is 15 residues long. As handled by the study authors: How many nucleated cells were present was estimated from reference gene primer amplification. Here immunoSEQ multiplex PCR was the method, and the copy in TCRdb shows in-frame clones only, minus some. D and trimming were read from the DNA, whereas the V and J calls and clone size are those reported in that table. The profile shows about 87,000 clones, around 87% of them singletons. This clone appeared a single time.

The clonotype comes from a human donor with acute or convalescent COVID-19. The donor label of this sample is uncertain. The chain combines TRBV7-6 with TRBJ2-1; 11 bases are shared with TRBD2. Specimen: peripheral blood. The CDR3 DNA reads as TGTGCCAGCAGCCTTAGCGGGGGGGCTTACAATGAGCAGTTCTTC. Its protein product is CASSLSGGAYNEQFF.